Listed below are T cell receptor beta chains from one sample, sequenced in a study of blood T cell repertoires in COVID-19. Assay used: immunoSEQ multiplex PCR; TCRdb lists only in-frame clones, some missing. The sample records more than 85,000 clones, roughly nine tenths being singletons. The sequenced material came from peripheral blood. The receptor set was obtained from a woman aged 65 to 85 with acute or convalescent COVID-19. The CDR3 runs from the conserved cysteine through the conserved F or W. The order of the fields is V gene, J gene, D gene, clone size, CDR3 DNA, CDR3 protein. The D gene is left open where the match is weak. Clone size is not always given. Where it is, it says once, few, many or a class for expanded clones.

>TRBV27|TRBJ2-3|.|.
TGTGCCAGCAGTTTAACCCGAGGTCCCCGACTCTCGCGTCATACGCAGTATTTT
CASSLTRGPRLSRHTQYF
>TRBV6-5|TRBJ1-1|.|.
TGTGCCAGCAATCGGGGGAACACTGAAGCTTTCTTT
CASNRGNTEAFF
>TRBV7-2|TRBJ1-5|.|.
TGTGCCAGCAGCCAACAGCCTCAGGGCGTTGGGCAGCCCCAGCATTTT
CASSQQPQGVGQPQHF
>TRBV4-2|TRBJ1-2|.|.
TGTGCCAGCAGCCCTCCTCGATTACGAGACATCTGGTCCGAAAGTAACTATGGCTACACCTTC
CASSPPRLRDIWSESNYGYTF
>TRBV19|TRBJ1-4|.|once
TGTGCCAGTAGTATCGACAGTGCAACTAATGAAAAACTGTTTTTT
CASSIDSATNEKLFF
>TRBV3-1/TRBV3-2|TRBJ1-6|.|.
TGTGCCAGCAGCCAAACGACGGGGGGGCCTCGCAATTCACCCCTCCACTTT
CASSQTTGGPRNSPLHF
>TRBV19|TRBJ2-2|TRBD1|.
TGTGCCAGTAGTGTGCAGCCCGGGACAGGGTTCGGGGAGCTGTTTTTT
CASSVQPGTGFGELFF
>TRBV4-2|TRBJ2-7|TRBD2|few
TGTGCCAGCAGCCAAGATAGTAGGGTGACTAGCGGGATCCGGTACGAGCAGTACTTC
CASSQDSRVTSGIRYEQYF
>TRBV15|TRBJ2-7|TRBD1|once
TGTGCCACCAGCAGACTACAGGGGTCGTACGAGCAGTACTTC
CATSRLQGSYEQYF
>TRBV5-6|TRBJ1-5|.|once
TGTGCCAGCAGGAGAGGGGGTCAGCCCCAGCATTTT
CASRRGGQPQHF
>TRBV27|TRBJ2-1|TRBD1|.
TGTGCCAGCAGTTTACCCACTACAGGGGGCCTTTCCTACAATGAGCAGTTCTTC
CASSLPTTGGLSYNEQFF
>TRBV19|TRBJ1-6|TRBD1|.
TGTGCCAGTAGTATGGCCGGGACAGGGTTTTCACCCCTCCACTTT
CASSMAGTGFSPLHF
>TRBV10-3|TRBJ2-7|.|.
TGTGCCATCAGGGACCCAGGGGAATGGTCCTACGAGCAGTACTTC
CAIRDPGEWSYEQYF
>TRBV7-8|TRBJ1-5|.|.
TGTGCCAGCAGCTTACAGGTCAATCAGCCCCAGCATTTT
CASSLQVNQPQHF
>TRBV7-2|TRBJ2-2|TRBD2|once
TGTGCCAGCAGCTCCTGGGGGGGGTATACCGGGGAGCTGTTTTTT
CASSSWGGYTGELFF
>TRBV27|TRBJ2-2|TRBD2|.
TGTGCCAGCAGTTCATCGGCGGGAGGAAGGACCGGGGAGCTGTTTTTT
CASSSSAGGRTGELFF
>TRBV7-2|TRBJ2-1|.|.
TGTGCCAGCAGACCAGGAATCCTATACAATGAGCAGTTCTTC
CASRPGILYNEQFF
>TRBV2|TRBJ1-2|TRBD1|.
TGTGCCAGCAGCATGACAGGGTTAGCTAACTATGGCTACACCTTC
CASSMTGLANYGYTF
>TRBV19|TRBJ2-1|.|.
TGTGCCAGTAGTCTTCGGACGGGACTCGAGCAGTTCTTC
CASSLRTGLEQFF
>TRBV3-1/TRBV3-2|TRBJ1-6|TRBD1|.
TGTGCCAGCAGCCAAGTAATGACAGGGGGCCCATCACCCCTCCACTTT
CASSQVMTGGPSPLHF
>TRBV3-1/TRBV3-2|TRBJ2-4|.|.
TGTGCCAGCAGCCAAGAATGGGGGGGCGTGTACATTCAGTACTTC
CASSQEWGGVYIQYF
>TRBV11-2|TRBJ1-6|TRBD1|.
TGTGCCAGCAGCTTAGAAGGGACAGGGAGTTCTTCACCCCTCCACTTT
CASSLEGTGSSSPLHF
>TRBV6-5|TRBJ1-1|.|.
TGTGCCAGCAGTTCGTCCCGAGTGGGTGGAGGAGCTTTCTTT
CASSSSRVGGGAFF
>TRBV18|TRBJ2-5|.|.
TGTGCCAGCTCTTCAGGGCTAGCGGAGACCCAGTACTTC
CASSSGLAETQYF
>TRBV7-2|TRBJ2-1|TRBD2|once
TGTGCCAGCACCAACTGGCTAGCGGGGAGTAATGAGCAGTTCTTC
CASTNWLAGSNEQFF
>TRBV5-1|TRBJ2-5|.|.
TGCGCCAGCAGCCGCGGTGAGGGTAAGACCCAGTACTTC
CASSRGEGKTQYF
>TRBV10-1|TRBJ2-2|.|.
TGCGCCAGCAGCGGGAGCCTGGGGACTCCCGGGGAGCTGTTTTTT
CASSGSLGTPGELFF
>TRBV28|TRBJ2-5|.|.
TGTGCCAGCAGGACGACGGGGAGTGGGGAGACCCAGTACTTC
CASRTTGSGETQYF
>TRBV3-1/TRBV3-2|TRBJ2-3|TRBD2|once
TGTGCCAGCAGCCAAAGCGGGGTGGGCACAGATACGCAGTATTTT
CASSQSGVGTDTQYF
>TRBV20-1|TRBJ1-5|.|.
TGCAGTGTAGATAGCAATCAGCCCCAGCATTTT
CSVDSNQPQHF
>TRBV30|TRBJ2-3|TRBD2|once
TGTGCCTGGACTGGGACTAGCGGAAATGGGTATACGCAGTATTTT
CAWTGTSGNGYTQYF
>TRBV5-5|TRBJ1-4|TRBD1|.
TGTGCCAGCAGCCGACAGGGGTTGACTAATGAAAAACTGTTTTTT
CASSRQGLTNEKLFF
>TRBV5-4|TRBJ2-3|TRBD2|.
TGTGCCAGCAGGGGACTAGCTAGCACAGATACGCAGTATTTT
CASRGLASTDTQYF
>TRBV25-1|TRBJ2-7|.|.
TGTGCCAGCAGTGAAGTGGGTGGAGGGCAGTACTTC
CASSEVGGGQYF
>TRBV3-1/TRBV3-2|TRBJ1-1|TRBD1|.
TGTGCCAGCAGCCAAGTAGGGGACAGACGCTACACTGAAGCTTTCTTT
CASSQVGDRRYTEAFF
>TRBV9|TRBJ2-2|TRBD1|.
TGTGCCAGCAGCGTAGCCCCTCCTCGGACAGGGGGCACCGGGGAGCTGTTTTTT
CASSVAPPRTGGTGELFF
>TRBV6-2/TRBV6-3|TRBJ2-3|TRBD1|.
TGTGCCAGCAGTCCACAGGGGGCTAGCACAGATACGCAGTATTTT
CASSPQGASTDTQYF